This T cell receptor beta chain came from a study of T cell repertoires in cytomegalovirus infection. Study summary: Both recently identified HLA-C-restricted and well-studied HLA-B-restricted CMV epitopes were used in the study. Indicated by public TCR beta signatures were CMV infection and matching HLA type.

TCRdb re-called the reads through MiXCR, storing one row per CDR3 protein. The sample contains around 900,000 distinct CDR3 sequences, around 30% of which appear only once. Regarding the study as a whole: People with CMV and the relevant HLA were identified by cumulative public TCR beta family frequency. The ex vivo response was dominated by HLA-C-restricted CMV-specific TCR beta clonotypes.

V was pared by 3 bases and J by 0 bases, with 16 bases between. The CDR3 is made up of 17 amino acids. Germline lookup yields CDR1 SGHAT and CDR2 FQNNGV. Remarks on this clonotype: Its cognate antigen is unknown.

The rearrangement links TRBV11-2 to TRBJ2-3, with D unresolved. The input for sequencing was cultured CD8+ T cells from PBMCs, taken from culture after CMV antigen stimulation. The clonotype comes from a human donor in good health (CMV status not recorded). Some clones in this sample may be carry-over from other donors' samples. CDR3: CASSFSGIINSTDTQYF. In DNA form, the CDR3 reads TGTGCCAGCAGCTTTAGTGGGATAATAAATAGCACAGATACGCAGTATTTT.